Following are 29 T cell receptor beta chains from one sample sequenced in a study of neoadjuvant anti-PD-1 for oral cavity cancer. Here immunoSEQ multiplex PCR was the method, and the copy in TCRdb shows in-frame clones only, minus some. The sample has roughly 7,000 clones, 74% seen once. The input for sequencing was PBMCs, taken before nivolumab (anti-PD-1) treatment. These receptors were taken from a person between 40 and 80 years old with oral cavity squamous cell carcinoma.

For the CDR3, the DNA is TGTGCCAGCAGGCAGGGGGCGGGGGGCCGGATACAAGAGACCCAGTACTTC. Its protein is CASRQGAGGRIQETQYF. The chain joins TRBV2 to TRBJ2-5, with D tentatively TRBD1 or TRBD2 (8 bases each). Germline values: CDR1 SNHLY, CDR2 FYNNEI. V was pared by 6 bases and J by 2 bases, with 22 bases between. The CDR3 spans 17 residues.

The V call is TRBV7-2, the J call TRBJ1-1; no clear D gene. The CDR3 covers 14 residues. Germline assignment: CDR1 SGHTA and CDR2 FQGNSA. Trimming shortened V by 1 base and J by 1 base, and 7 bases separated the two germline ends. CDR3 nucleotides: TGTGCCAGCAGCTTAGTACGGGGGAACACTGAAGCTTTCTTT. It codes for CASSLVRGNTEAFF.

This clone was seen a handful of times. The J gene is TRBJ2-3, the V gene TRBV7-9; D uncertain. This CDR3 contains 17 residues. Germline-derived CDR1 and CDR2 are SEHNR and FQNEAQ (reference sequence). V lost 3 bases, J lost 1 base, and 17 bases lay in between. CDR3 nucleotides: TGTGCCAGCAGCTTTCGGGTGGTATCAAGAGGCACAGATACGCAGTATTTT. Protein product: CASSFRVVSRGTDTQYF. Based on the CDR3 plus reference TRBV7-9 and TRBJ2-3, the full variable domain is DTGVSQNPRHKITKRGQNVTFRCDPISEHNRLYWYRQTLGQGPEFLTYFQNEAQLEKSRLLSDRFSAERPKGSFSTLEIQRTEQGDSAMYLCASSFRVVSRGTDTQYFGPGTRLTVL.

This sequence joins TRBV7-6 and TRBJ1-6, with D hard to call. CDR1 is SGHVS, CDR2 FNYEAQ, per germline. V lost 1 base and J 5 bases, leaving 15 bases between the germline ends. This CDR3 region has 17 residues. CDR3 sequence (DNA): TGTGCCAGCAGCTTAGAACCCCCGGGAAATCATAATTCACCCCTCCACTTT. This codes for CASSLEPPGNHNSPLHF.

V gene TRBV28 combines with J gene TRBJ1-4; weak D call: TRBD1 (5 bases). The CDR3 sequence is 16 residues long. Trimming pared 5 bases from V and 10 bases from J, leaving 23 bases between. The V gene's germline CDR1 is MDHEN and CDR2 SYDVKM. DNA for the CDR3: TGTGCCAGCAGTCTCTCGGACGGCCTGGGGCTGGGAAAACTGTTTTTT. Protein product: CASSLSDGLGLGKLFF. The whole variable domain, filled in from reference TRBV28 and TRBJ1-4, reads DVKVTQSSRYLVKRTGEKVFLECVQDMDHENMFWYRQDPGLGLRLIYFSYDVKMKEKGDIPEGYSVSREKKERFSLILESASTNQTSMYLCASSLSDGLGLGKLFFGSGTQLSVL.

This clone was observed a single time. The chain links TRBV5-6 to TRBJ1-1; perhaps TRBD1 as D (6 bases). The V gene's germline CDR1 is SGHDT and CDR2 YYEEEE. With 0 bases removed from V and 5 bases from J, the gap between germline ends came to 11 bases. The CDR3 has 14 residues. CDR3 DNA: TGTGCCAGCAGCTTGGCGGGGGGCGGGACTGAAGCTTTCTTT. Protein: CASSLAGGGTEAFF.

The rearrangement uses TRBV2 and TRBJ2-3, with TRBD1 matching 7 bases. With 6 bases clipped from V and 1 base from J, the junction kept 10 bases outside the gene matches. The germline gives CDR1 SNHLY, CDR2 FYNNEI. The CDR3 is 16 residues long. CDR3 sequence reads: CASSPPGGQRTDTQYF. CDR3 nucleotides: TGTGCCAGCAGCCCTCCAGGGGGACAGCGCACAGATACGCAGTATTTT.

This clone was detected once. This sequence joins TRBV6-5 and TRBJ2-5; 8 nucleotides align to TRBD1. V dropped 4 bases and J dropped 4; count of bases not matched to a gene: 2. Looked up from germline, CDR1 is MNHEY and CDR2 is SVGAGI. This CDR3 contains 13 residues. The CDR3 protein is CASSSRGLETQYF. CDR3 in DNA: TGTGCCAGCAGTTCCAGGGGGCTAGAGACCCAGTACTTC.

This clone was observed once. The chain carries TRBV27 and TRBJ1-6; 9 bases agree with TRBD1. The CDR3 has 15 residues. V lost 4 bases and J lost 6; bases outside the gene matches: 4. The germline gives CDR1 MNHEY, CDR2 SMNVEV (reference sequence). DNA of the CDR3: TGTGCCAGCAGTTCACAGGGGGCTCTTAATTCACCCCTCCACTTT. Amino acids: CASSSQGALNSPLHF.

This clone is a singleton in its sample. The rearrangement joins TRBV7-2 to TRBJ1-3; tentatively, D is TRBD1 (6 bases). The V and J ends lost 6 bases and 8 bases respectively, with 17 bases between them. Germline CDR1 is SGHTA and CDR2 is FQGNSA. The CDR3 sequence is 14 residues long. The CDR3 spells CASRFDWGADTIYF. The DNA of the CDR3 is TGTGCCAGCAGGTTCGATTGGGGGGCGGACACCATATATTTT.

This chain connects TRBV11-3 to TRBJ2-3; D is undetermined. CDR3 size: 13 residues. V lost 1 base, J lost 3 bases, and 5 bases lay in between. Germline CDR1 and CDR2: SGHNT and YENEEA. CDR3 DNA: TGTGCCAGCAGCTTAGGCATGACAGATACGCAGTATTTT. Translation gives CASSLGMTDTQYF.

The genes are TRBV7-6 and TRBJ1-3; tentative D call: TRBD1 (6 bases). This CDR3 contains 13 residues. CDR1 and CDR2 from the germline V gene are SGHVS and FNYEAQ. The germline V and J ends were trimmed by 4 bases and 10 bases, with 14 bases remaining between them. CDR3 DNA sequence: TGTGCCAGCAGCTCTTTACAGGGAGGAACCATATATTTT. As protein: CASSSLQGGTIYF.

The V and J genes are TRBV2 and TRBJ2-7, with 7 nucleotides matching TRBD1. With V trimmed by 6 bases and J by 4 bases, 12 bases remained unmatched. This CDR3 comprises 15 residues. Germline V gene lookup returns CDR1 SNHLY and CDR2 FYNNEI. CDR3 residues: CASRGSRDSLYEQYF. Here the CDR3 DNA reads TGTGCCAGCAGGGGGAGTCGGGACAGCTTATACGAGCAGTACTTC.

J is TRBJ1-4 and V is TRBV6-1, with D tentatively TRBD1 (5 bases). This CDR3 is 14 amino acids long. The germline CDR1 and CDR2 sequences are MNHNS and SASEGT. The V end was cut by 2 bases, the J end by 7 bases, with 11 bases between. CDR3 region: CASSEQTGAEKLFF. The CDR3 DNA reads as TGTGCCAGCAGTGAACAGACTGGGGCTGAAAAACTGTTTTTT.

CDR3 sequence reads: CAISENRGTHNSNQPQHF. In DNA, the CDR3 is TGTGCCATCAGTGAGAACAGGGGGACACACAATAGCAATCAGCCCCAGCATTTT. The chain recombines TRBV10-3 with TRBJ1-5, with 8 nucleotides matching TRBD1. Losses at the gene ends were 2 bases for V and 0 bases for J; bases not matched to a gene: 9. Germline values: CDR1 ENHRY, CDR2 SYGVKD. The CDR3 spans 18 residues.

The chain carries TRBV10-2 and TRBJ1-1, with D tentatively TRBD1 (5 bases). The germline V gene has CDR1 WSHSY and CDR2 SAAADI. Deletions cut 8 bases from V and 4 bases from J, with 17 bases between. This CDR3 has 14 residues. This CDR3 reads CASGGILEGTEAFF. CDR3 coding DNA: TGCGCCAGCGGGGGTATCCTTGAGGGCACTGAAGCTTTCTTT.

V is TRBV18 and J is TRBJ1-2; 7 bases fit TRBD1. J was trimmed by 0 bases and V by 4 bases; bases with no gene match: 17. Looked up from germline, CDR1 is KGHSH and CDR2 is LQKENI. The CDR3 is made up of 19 amino acids. CDR3 nucleotides: TGTGCCAGCTCACAAGCCCCCGTTCGACAGGGACGTTCTAACTATGGCTACACCTTC. Translation gives CASSQAPVRQGRSNYGYTF.

The chain employs TRBV7-9 and TRBJ1-1; 7 bases fit TRBD1. Trimming at V came to 5 bases and at J to 0 bases, leaving 9 bases not matched to a gene. Germline V CDR1 and CDR2: SEHNR, FQNEAQ (reference sequence). The CDR3 consists of 16 residues. The CDR3 protein is CASSPAEGAMNTEAFF. Here the CDR3 DNA reads TGTGCCAGCAGCCCGGCGGAGGGGGCAATGAACACTGAAGCTTTCTTT.

CDR3 sequence (DNA): TGTGCCAGCAGCTTTGCGGGGGGCGACTATGGCTACACCTTC. Translation gives CASSFAGGDYGYTF. The chain has TRBV7-9 and TRBJ1-2; possibly TRBD1 for D (6 bases). This CDR3 has 14 residues. Germline lookup yields CDR1 SEHNR and CDR2 FQNEAQ (reference sequence). Deletions cut 3 bases from V and 3 bases from J, with 11 bases between.

The V call is TRBV5-3, the J call TRBJ1-5; 12 positions match TRBD1. TRBV5-3 is reported as an ORF; its role is uncertain. Trimming took 7 bases from V and 6 from J; bases not matched to a gene: 5. The CDR3 is 14 amino acids. The chain's CDR3 is CARLGQGAFQPQHF. DNA of the CDR3: TGTGCCAGACTGGGACAGGGGGCGTTTCAGCCCCAGCATTTT.

This clone was detected a few times. The genes are TRBV6-5 and TRBJ1-2, with D uncertain. Trimming took off 5 bases at V and 8 bases at J, with 12 bases between the two ends. CDR3 length equals 12 residues. CDR1 MNHEY and CDR2 SVGAGI come from the germline V gene. The CDR3 sequence: CASSTGEGGYTF. For the CDR3, the DNA is TGTGCCAGCAGTACCGGGGAAGGAGGCTACACCTTC.

This clone was counted between two and nine times. The chain links TRBV15 to TRBJ1-1; TRBD1 agrees at 7 bases. This CDR3 spans 16 amino acids. Germline V gene data show CDR1 as LNHNV and CDR2 as YYDKDF (reference sequence). V was pared by 0 bases and J by 4 bases, with 8 bases of the junction left unmatched. This CDR3 is CATSRERRQGSTEAFF. The CDR3 DNA reads as TGTGCCACCAGCAGAGAGCGACGACAGGGCAGCACTGAAGCTTTCTTT.

The chain has TRBV2 and TRBJ2-2; 8 positions agree with TRBD1. Germline V CDR1 and CDR2: SNHLY, FYNNEI. This CDR3 has 15 residues. The V segment lost 6 bases and the J segment 0 bases; nucleotides outside the gene matches: 3. The CDR3 reads CASRAGQANTGELFF. CDR3 in DNA: TGTGCCAGCAGGGCGGGACAGGCGAACACCGGGGAGCTGTTTTTT.

J is TRBJ1-4 and V is TRBV7-8; tentative D call: TRBD1 (6 bases). V lost 5 bases, J lost 3 bases, and 22 bases lay in between. Per the germline V gene, CDR1 is SGHVS and CDR2 is FQNEAQ. The CDR3 covers 18 residues. The CDR3 loop is CASSLRRGAERANEKLFF. The DNA of the CDR3 is TGTGCCAGCAGCCTCCGCCGGGGGGCCGAGAGAGCTAATGAAAAACTGTTTTTT.

The J gene is TRBJ2-4, the V gene TRBV11-2; TRBD2 agrees at 13 bases. V trimming: 3 bases; J trimming: 6 bases; junction bases outside the gene matches: 14. CDR3 size: 19 residues. Germline V gene sequence: CDR1 SGHAT, CDR2 FQNNGV. This CDR3 reads CASSFLPFGLAGASNIQYF. Written as DNA, the CDR3 is TGTGCCAGCAGCTTCCTCCCCTTTGGACTAGCGGGGGCCTCAAACATTCAGTACTTC.

This chain joins TRBV11-2 and TRBJ1-3, with D perhaps TRBD1 (5 bases). The CDR3 spans 19 residues. Per the germline V gene, CDR1 is SGHAT and CDR2 is FQNNGV. Between the trimmed V and J ends, which lost 4 bases and 9 bases, there was a span of 31 bases. The CDR3 loop is CASSSARAPGPYWGITIYF. The CDR3 DNA follows: TGTGCCAGCAGCTCCGCCAGGGCCCCCGGACCTTACTGGGGGATCACCATATATTTT. Looking up the rest from reference TRBV11-2 and TRBJ1-3 gives the full variable domain: EAGVAQSPRYKIIEKRQSVAFWCNPISGHATLYWYQQILGQGPKLLIQFQNNGVVDDSQLPKDRFSAERLKGVDSTLKIQPAKLEDSAVYLCASSSARAPGPYWGITIYFGEGSWLTVV.

The V gene is TRBV18, the J gene TRBJ1-1; the D is unclear. The CDR3 length is 15 residues. Germline V gene sequence: CDR1 KGHSH, CDR2 LQKENI. With 0 bases removed from V and 5 bases from J, the gap between germline ends came to 13 bases. CDR3 bases: TGTGCCAGCTCACCACCGGTGAAAGGGCTGACTGAAGCTTTCTTT. This encodes CASSPPVKGLTEAFF.

The chain employs TRBV6-4 and TRBJ1-6, with a weak D call TRBD1 (5 bases). There are 13 residues in the CDR3. Trimming pared 3 bases from V and 7 bases from J, leaving 7 bases between. Germline values: CDR1 MRHNA, CDR2 SNTAGT. The CDR3 DNA reads TGTGCCAGCAGTGAGAAGGGGAATTCACCCCTCCACTTT. Its protein is CASSEKGNSPLHF.

The chain uses TRBV7-6 and TRBJ2-5; either TRBD1 or TRBD2 may supply D (5 bases each). V gave up 4 bases and J gave up 5 bases, with 11 bases separating them. Germline loops: CDR1 SGHVS, CDR2 FNYEAQ. The CDR3 extends over 13 amino acids. CDR3 nucleotides: TGTGCCAGCAGCTCGGACTGGGGGGAGACCCAGTACTTC. Amino acid sequence: CASSSDWGETQYF. Looking up the rest from reference TRBV7-6 and TRBJ2-5 gives the full variable domain: GAGVSQSPRYKVTKRGQDVALRCDPISGHVSLYWYRQALGQGPEFLTYFNYEAQQDKSGLPNDRFSAERPEGSISTLTIQRTEQRDSAMYRCASSSDWGETQYFGPGTRLLVL.